Listed here are 11 T cell receptor beta chains from one sample, sequenced in a study of CD8+ T cells in alopecia areata. Treatment given: oral pan-JAK inhibitor, 5-10 mg twice daily. As the sequencing template, cDNA was produced by extracting RNA and reverse transcribing it. Sequencing was performed with immunoSEQ multiplex PCR; in TCRdb, only in-frame clones are kept and a portion is missing. The sample holds fewer than 250,000 clones, roughly 60% seen once. Sequences were derived from CD4+ T cells sorted from blood, sampled at week 24, from a patient treated with tofacitinib. These receptors all come from a human donor with alopecia areata.

In DNA, the CDR3 is TGTGCCAGCAGTGACACCCAGTGGAACACTGAAGCTTTCTTT. Amino acid sequence: CASSDTQWNTEAFF. The rearrangement uses TRBV25-1 and TRBJ1-1; D unclear. Trimming removed 3 bases at V and 1 base at J, with 9 bases between. Germline V gene data show CDR1 as MGHDK and CDR2 as SYGVNS. The CDR3 sequence is 14 residues long.

The gene calls are TRBV27 and TRBJ1-1; D uncertain. This CDR3 has 15 residues. In germline, CDR1 is MNHEY, CDR2 SMNVEV (reference sequence). V gave up 5 bases and J gave up 1 base, with 14 bases separating them. The CDR3 region has the DNA TGTGCCAGCAGTGAATACAAGAGCCGGAACACTGAAGCTTTCTTT. It is translated as CASSEYKSRNTEAFF.

This sequence joins TRBV29-1 and TRBJ1-1, with D perhaps matching TRBD1 (6 bases). Per germline, CDR1 SQVTM and CDR2 ANQGSEA. The V end lost 7 bases, the J end lost 0 bases, and 9 bases lay between the germline ends. The CDR3 sequence is 12 residues long. The CDR3 region is CSEGQLNTEAFF. CDR3 DNA sequence: TGCAGCGAAGGACAGTTGAACACTGAAGCTTTCTTT.

This chain joins TRBV27 and TRBJ1-5, with D possibly TRBD1 on 6 matching bases. Trimming took 6 bases from V and 6 from J, leaving 12 bases between them. The CDR3 extends over 13 amino acids. Looked up from germline, CDR1 is MNHEY and CDR2 is SMNVEV (reference sequence). CDR3 sequence (DNA): TGTGCCAGCAGACAGGGTTTGGTTCAGCCCCAGCATTTT. Protein sequence: CASRQGLVQPQHF.

Here the CDR3 DNA reads TGTGCCAGCAGCTTTTCGACAGGCACAGATACGCAGTATTTT. Its translation is CASSFSTGTDTQYF. The rearrangement links TRBV7-9 to TRBJ2-3; D is perhaps TRBD1 (5 bases). With 3 bases removed from V and 1 base from J, the gap between germline ends came to 8 bases. Per germline, CDR1 SEHNR and CDR2 FQNEAQ (reference sequence). The CDR3 sequence is 14 residues long.

The CDR3: CASSGGASGGYEQYF. CDR3 nucleotide sequence: TGTGCCAGCAGCGGCGGGGCTAGCGGGGGCTACGAGCAGTACTTC. V is TRBV9 and J is TRBJ2-7; TRBD2 matches 10 bases. V lost 3 bases and J lost 3; bases outside the gene matches: 6. Germline V gene sequence: CDR1 SGDLS, CDR2 YYNGEE. The CDR3 length is 15 residues.

This sequence joins TRBV4-1 and TRBJ2-4; TRBD1 is a possible D gene (8 bases). Deletions cut 3 bases from V and 7 bases from J, with 16 bases between. Germline CDR1 and CDR2: MGHRA and YSYEKL. The CDR3 loop spans 15 amino acids. CDR3 nucleotides: TGCGCCAGCAGCCACCCCGACAGGGGAGGGAACATTCAGTACTTC. This encodes CASSHPDRGGNIQYF.

The V call is TRBV30, the J call TRBJ2-1; 9 bases align to TRBD1. The CDR3 has 15 residues. V was pared by 0 bases and J by 8 bases, with 8 bases of the junction left unmatched. Germline assignment: CDR1 GTSNPN and CDR2 SVGIG (reference sequence). The CDR3 loop is CAWSVGRTGVYEQFF. Written as DNA, the CDR3 is TGTGCCTGGAGTGTAGGTCGGACAGGGGTTTATGAGCAGTTCTTC.

This clone was detected only a few times. This specimen includes other DNA sequences encoding the same CDR3. This chain joins TRBV29-1 and TRBJ1-2, with a weak D call TRBD1 (5 bases). The V gene lost 3 bases and the J gene lost 6 bases, with 8 bases spanning the gap. Germline loops: CDR1 SQVTM, CDR2 ANQGSEA. The CDR3 sequence is 11 residues long. CDR3: CSVDQGHGYTF. CDR3 nucleotides: TGCAGCGTTGACCAGGGCCATGGCTACACCTTC.

V and J are TRBV27 and TRBJ1-3; 7 positions match TRBD1. Germline V CDR1 and CDR2: MNHEY, SMNVEV (reference sequence). The CDR3 has 15 amino acids. Losses at the gene ends were 5 bases for V and 1 base for J; bases not matched to a gene: 5. CDR3 region: CASSPRQGSGNTIYF. In nucleotides, the CDR3 is TGTGCCAGCAGTCCCAGACAGGGATCTGGAAACACCATATATTTT.

The chain links TRBV12-5 to TRBJ2-3, with D possibly being TRBD1 (6 bases). This CDR3 has 15 residues. Germline CDR1 and CDR2: LGHNT and FRNRAP. Trimming removed 2 bases from V and 4 bases from J, with 13 bases in between. Here the CDR3 reads CASGLMYRVADTQYF. For the CDR3, the DNA is TGTGCTAGTGGTTTGATGTACAGGGTTGCAGATACGCAGTATTTT.